Listed below are T cell receptor beta chains from one sample, sequenced in a study of siplizumab effects on memory and regulatory T cells. Sequenced by immunoSEQ multiplex PCR; TCRdb stores in-frame clones only, minus some. The sample includes 100,000 or so clones, about 93% of them seen just once. Sequenced sample: non-Treg CD4+ T cells sorted from blood. These receptors were taken from a human donor in good health. Both conserved end residues are part of each CDR3. Each record gives: D gene, J gene, V gene, clone size, CDR3 DNA, CDR3 protein. The D gene is left open where the match is weak. Clone size is stated in some rows and not others, as once, few, many or a class when expanded.

d_call: -
j_call: TRBJ1-6
v_call: TRBV5-1
clone_size: once
cdr3_nt: TGCGCCAGCAGTTACGACGGTAGTTCACCCCTCCACTTT
cdr3_aa: CASSYDGSSPLHF

d_call: -
j_call: TRBJ1-2
v_call: TRBV10-3
clone_size: -
cdr3_nt: TGTGCCATCAGTGAGTCTGGGGGCGGCTACACCTTC
cdr3_aa: CAISESGGGYTF

d_call: TRBD1
j_call: TRBJ2-2
v_call: TRBV4-3
clone_size: -
cdr3_nt: TGCGCCAGCAGCCATCGACAGGGTATTCCCGGGGAGCTGTTTTTT
cdr3_aa: CASSHRQGIPGELFF

d_call: TRBD2
j_call: TRBJ2-1
v_call: TRBV7-2
clone_size: -
cdr3_nt: TGTGCCAGCAGCCGGACTAGCGGGATCAATGAGCAGTTCTTC
cdr3_aa: CASSRTSGINEQFF

d_call: -
j_call: TRBJ1-3
v_call: TRBV18
clone_size: -
cdr3_nt: TGTGCCAGCTCACCAGAGGGTTCTGGAAACACCATATATTTT
cdr3_aa: CASSPEGSGNTIYF

d_call: -
j_call: TRBJ2-1
v_call: TRBV19
clone_size: once
cdr3_nt: TGTGCCACCTTAAACTCACACAATGAGCAGTTCTTC
cdr3_aa: CATLNSHNEQFF

d_call: -
j_call: TRBJ1-1
v_call: TRBV5-4
clone_size: -
cdr3_nt: TGTGCCAGCAGCGTGCCGGGCCGGGGGGCTGAAGCTTTCTTT
cdr3_aa: CASSVPGRGAEAFF

d_call: TRBD1
j_call: TRBJ2-2
v_call: TRBV30
clone_size: -
cdr3_nt: TGTGCCTGGAGTGGAAGGGGGCAGGCCGGGGAGCTGTTTTTT
cdr3_aa: CAWSGRGQAGELFF

d_call: -
j_call: TRBJ1-5
v_call: TRBV15
clone_size: few
cdr3_nt: TGTGCCACCAGCAGAGATGGGAATAGCAATCAGCCCCAGCATTTT
cdr3_aa: CATSRDGNSNQPQHF

d_call: -
j_call: TRBJ2-3
v_call: TRBV28
clone_size: -
cdr3_nt: TGTGCCAGCACCGTGGGCGGGGAGCCAGGCACAGATACGCAGTATTTT
cdr3_aa: CASTVGGEPGTDTQYF

d_call: -
j_call: TRBJ2-7
v_call: TRBV7-9
clone_size: -
cdr3_nt: TGTGCCAGCAGCCAAGACTCCGCCAGTGCCTACGAGCAGTACTTC
cdr3_aa: CASSQDSASAYEQYF

d_call: TRBD1
j_call: TRBJ2-6
v_call: TRBV14
clone_size: -
cdr3_nt: TGTGCCAGCAGCCCCCTGACAGGGAAGGCCTCTGGGGCCAACGTCCTGACTTTC
cdr3_aa: CASSPLTGKASGANVLTF

d_call: TRBD1
j_call: TRBJ1-2
v_call: TRBV7-7
clone_size: -
cdr3_nt: TGTGCTAGCAGCGCTCCGGGACAGGGGGCCGAGGGCTACACCTTC
cdr3_aa: CASSAPGQGAEGYTF

d_call: -
j_call: TRBJ2-7
v_call: TRBV25-1
clone_size: once
cdr3_nt: TGTGCCAGCACTGGGACGAACTCCTACGAGCAGTACTTC
cdr3_aa: CASTGTNSYEQYF

d_call: -
j_call: TRBJ2-1
v_call: TRBV15
clone_size: once
cdr3_nt: TGTGCCACCAGCAGAGATCGGATCCTCAATGAGCAGTTCTTC
cdr3_aa: CATSRDRILNEQFF

d_call: -
j_call: TRBJ1-4
v_call: TRBV29-1
clone_size: few
cdr3_nt: TGCAGCGCTGGAGACGGAGGACTGTTTTTT
cdr3_aa: CSAGDGGLFF

d_call: -
j_call: TRBJ1-2
v_call: TRBV18
clone_size: -
cdr3_nt: TGTGCCAGCTCACCAGGGGAGGGCTATGGCTACACCTTC
cdr3_aa: CASSPGEGYGYTF

d_call: -
j_call: TRBJ2-1
v_call: TRBV4-1
clone_size: -
cdr3_nt: TGCGCCAGCAGTCGAACCGGGACGGAGCATGAGCAGTTCTTC
cdr3_aa: CASSRTGTEHEQFF

d_call: -
j_call: TRBJ1-2
v_call: TRBV6-1
clone_size: -
cdr3_nt: TGTGCCAGCAGGAGGGAGCCCAACCTCTATGGCTACACCTTC
cdr3_aa: CASRREPNLYGYTF

d_call: -
j_call: TRBJ2-1
v_call: TRBV27
clone_size: -
cdr3_nt: TGTGCCAGCAGTGTATCTAGGGGTGAGCAGTTCTTC
cdr3_aa: CASSVSRGEQFF

d_call: -
j_call: TRBJ2-7
v_call: TRBV6-5
clone_size: once
cdr3_nt: TGTGCCAGCAGGGACGGTTCCTACGAGCAGTACTTC
cdr3_aa: CASRDGSYEQYF

d_call: TRBD1
j_call: TRBJ1-1
v_call: TRBV6-6
clone_size: once
cdr3_nt: TGTGCCAGCAGCCCGGCCCGGGACAGGGACACTGAAGCTTTCTTT
cdr3_aa: CASSPARDRDTEAFF

d_call: TRBD1
j_call: TRBJ2-5
v_call: TRBV6-6
clone_size: -
cdr3_nt: TGTGCCAGCAGTAAAGGGGGCGGAGAGACCCAGTACTTC
cdr3_aa: CASSKGGGETQYF

d_call: -
j_call: TRBJ2-3
v_call: TRBV19
clone_size: -
cdr3_nt: TGTGCCAGTAGTCCGCGACTAGTAGATACGCAGTATTTT
cdr3_aa: CASSPRLVDTQYF

d_call: -
j_call: TRBJ2-1
v_call: TRBV29-1
clone_size: -
cdr3_nt: TGCAGCGTTTCTGGAACAATGGGTTACAATGAGCAGTTCTTC
cdr3_aa: CSVSGTMGYNEQFF

d_call: -
j_call: TRBJ1-4
v_call: TRBV5-4
clone_size: -
cdr3_nt: TGTGCCAGCAGCTTGGGGCTTAATGAAAAACTGTTTTTT
cdr3_aa: CASSLGLNEKLFF

d_call: -
j_call: TRBJ2-5
v_call: TRBV4-2
clone_size: -
cdr3_nt: TGTGCCAGCAGCCAAGTAAAAGAGACCCAGTACTTC
cdr3_aa: CASSQVKETQYF

d_call: -
j_call: TRBJ2-1
v_call: TRBV2
clone_size: -
cdr3_nt: TGTGCCAGCAGCGTTACTAGACCAGTCTACAATGAGCAGTTCTTC
cdr3_aa: CASSVTRPVYNEQFF

d_call: TRBD1
j_call: TRBJ2-7
v_call: TRBV5-3
clone_size: -
cdr3_nt: TGTGCCAGAAGCTCAGCGAAAGACAGGGTCCCCTACGAGCAGTACTTC
cdr3_aa: CARSSAKDRVPYEQYF

d_call: -
j_call: TRBJ2-5
v_call: TRBV4-1
clone_size: -
cdr3_nt: TGCGCCAGCAGCCAAGCCCAGGGGGGCAGATGGCAAGAGACCCAGTACTTC
cdr3_aa: CASSQAQGGRWQETQYF

d_call: -
j_call: TRBJ2-3
v_call: TRBV11-3
clone_size: -
cdr3_nt: TGTGCCAGCAGCTTCACAGATACGCAGTATTTT
cdr3_aa: CASSFTDTQYF

d_call: TRBD1
j_call: TRBJ1-2
v_call: TRBV27
clone_size: -
cdr3_nt: TGTGCCAGCAGTCCGCCGGGACAGGGGGCGGGGGGCTACACCTTC
cdr3_aa: CASSPPGQGAGGYTF

d_call: -
j_call: TRBJ2-1
v_call: TRBV7-9
clone_size: -
cdr3_nt: TGTGCCAGCAGCTTTCGGGGGAGCTCCTACAATGAGCAGTTCTTC
cdr3_aa: CASSFRGSSYNEQFF

d_call: -
j_call: TRBJ2-5
v_call: TRBV15
clone_size: -
cdr3_nt: TGTGCCACCAGCAGAGATTTAGGCTCTGAGACCCAGTACTTC
cdr3_aa: CATSRDLGSETQYF

d_call: -
j_call: TRBJ1-3
v_call: TRBV9
clone_size: -
cdr3_nt: TGTGCCAGCAGCGTAGAGGTCAGGGGTAAGGGAAACACCATATATTTT
cdr3_aa: CASSVEVRGKGNTIYF

d_call: TRBD1
j_call: TRBJ2-7
v_call: TRBV5-6
clone_size: -
cdr3_nt: TGTGCCAGCAGCTTGGGGGACAGCCGGGGCTACGAGCAGTACTTC
cdr3_aa: CASSLGDSRGYEQYF

d_call: TRBD1
j_call: TRBJ1-2
v_call: TRBV19
clone_size: -
cdr3_nt: TGTGCCAGTAGTATAGGGGACAGGCGGAACTATGGCTACACCTTC
cdr3_aa: CASSIGDRRNYGYTF

d_call: -
j_call: TRBJ2-6
v_call: TRBV30
clone_size: -
cdr3_nt: TGTGCCTGGAGTGTTTGGTCCCCTGGGGCCAACGTCCTGACTTTC
cdr3_aa: CAWSVWSPGANVLTF

d_call: -
j_call: TRBJ1-2
v_call: TRBV9
clone_size: -
cdr3_nt: TGTGCCAGCAGCGTAGTGGCAGACCCCTATGGCTACACCTTC
cdr3_aa: CASSVVADPYGYTF